The rows below give T cell receptor beta chains drawn from one sample of a study of monozygotic twins with cystic fibrosis. TCRdb's copy holds only in-frame clones and misses some; the assay was immunoSEQ multiplex PCR. This table has 34,000 or so clones, 75% to 95% appearing once. Sequencing input: blood. The receptors shown here come from a boy younger than 10 with cystic fibrosis. Both conserved end residues are part of each CDR3. A D gene is named only where the DNA matches it firmly.

v_call,d_call,j_call,cdr3_aa,cdr3_nt
TRBV7-9,NA,TRBJ1-2,CASSPGHSNYGYTF,TGTGCCAGCAGCCCGGGACATAGTAACTATGGCTACACCTTC
TRBV5-6,TRBD2,TRBJ2-3,CASSFSGGITDTQYF,TGTGCCAGCAGTTTTAGCGGGGGTATCACAGATACGCAGTATTTT
TRBV7-9,TRBD1,TRBJ1-1,CASSQTGTEAFF,TGTGCCAGCAGCCAGACAGGGACTGAAGCTTTCTTT
TRBV6-1,NA,TRBJ1-2,CASSVRPGTQYGYTF,TGTGCCAGCAGTGTTAGGCCCGGGACGCAATATGGCTACACCTTC
TRBV20-1,NA,TRBJ2-5,CSARMETQYF,TGCAGTGCTAGAATGGAGACCCAGTACTTC
TRBV15,NA,TRBJ2-3,CATSRGHSGAGGTDTQYF,TGTGCCACCAGCAGAGGCCATTCCGGGGCAGGAGGCACAGATACGCAGTATTTT
TRBV12-5,TRBD2,TRBJ2-3,CASGLSSGGLYTQYF,TGTGCTAGTGGTTTATCTAGCGGGGGTTTATATACGCAGTATTTT
TRBV6-5,TRBD1,TRBJ2-7,CASRKTGEWNEQYF,TGTGCCAGCAGAAAGACAGGGGAATGGAACGAGCAGTACTTC
TRBV4-3,TRBD2,TRBJ2-2,CASSPGPGGAHTGELFF,TGCGCCAGCAGCCCAGGCCCCGGGGGGGCCCATACCGGGGAGCTGTTTTTT
TRBV6-5,NA,TRBJ2-5,CASSYERGRMYF,TGTGCCAGCAGTTACGAGAGGGGTCGTATGTACTTC
TRBV6-6,NA,TRBJ1-1,CASSYAGEAREAFF,TGTGCCAGCAGTTATGCCGGGGAGGCGCGAGAAGCTTTCTTT
TRBV14,NA,TRBJ2-7,CASSPFLSGTYYEQYF,TGTGCCAGCAGCCCATTCCTCTCCGGGACATATTACGAGCAGTACTTC
TRBV12-5,TRBD1,TRBJ1-4,CASGLPHHGQGAFNEKLFF,TGTGCTAGTGGTTTGCCCCACCATGGGCAGGGGGCCTTTAATGAAAAACTGTTTTTT
TRBV19,NA,TRBJ1-3,CASEGVSSGNTIYF,TGTGCCAGTGAAGGGGTTTCCTCTGGAAACACCATATATTTT
TRBV9,NA,TRBJ1-2,CASSVAGINYGYTF,TGTGCCAGCAGCGTAGCGGGCATAAACTATGGCTACACCTTC
TRBV9,TRBD2,TRBJ2-3,CASSAGLAGGTFTDTQYF,TGTGCCAGCAGCGCGGGACTAGCGGGGGGGACATTTACAGATACGCAGTATTTT
TRBV5-6,NA,TRBJ1-1,CASSLEDRNTEAFF,TGTGCCAGCAGCTTGGAGGACAGGAACACTGAAGCTTTCTTT